The 16 T cell receptor beta chains below were found in one sample sequenced in a study of identical twins. Via MiXCR, TCRdb re-called the 5' RACE reads, giving one row per CDR3 protein. The repertoire consists of some 710,000 distinct CDR3 sequences, with around 6% occurring once and the leading ten covering 1.5% to 2%. The specimen was naive T cells sorted from blood. These TCRs come from a man aged 18 to 29 in good health.

This clonotype was detected many times. The chain joins TRBV15 to TRBJ2-1; D remains unclear. Trimming left V 5 bases short and J 8 bases short, with 10 bases between. There are 12 residues in the CDR3. Germline assignment: CDR1 LNHNV and CDR2 YYDKDF (reference sequence). CDR3 in DNA: TGTGCCACCAGCGATAGCCCCCATGAGCAGTTCTTC. Its translation: CATSDSPHEQFF.

This clonotype was seen a few times. The gene calls are TRBV4-1 and TRBJ2-2; 7 bases are a match to TRBD2. There are 15 residues in the CDR3. Germline CDR1 MGHRA, CDR2 YSYEKL. After removal of 9 bases from V and 13 bases from J, the junction contained 20 bases not matched to a gene. CDR3 in DNA: TGCGCCAGACTAAACTGGGGGGGGACGGGCATCGGGCTGTTTTTT. Its translation is CARLNWGGTGIGLFF.

This clonotype was seen only a few times. The rearrangement joins TRBV27 to TRBJ2-7; the D gene is possibly TRBD2 (5 bases). This CDR3 contains 11 residues. Trimming removed 6 bases at V and 5 bases at J, with 8 bases between. Germline assignment: CDR1 MNHEY and CDR2 SMNVEV (reference sequence). CDR3 nucleotides: TGTGCCAGCAGGAGGGCCGACGAGCAGTACTTC. Protein product: CASRRADEQYF.

This clonotype came up many times. The V call is TRBV27, the J call TRBJ2-1; D might be TRBD2 (7 bases). Trimming took 6 bases from V and 7 from J, leaving 19 bases between them. CDR1 and CDR2 (germline): MNHEY, SMNVEV (reference sequence). The CDR3 consists of 15 residues. CDR3 loop: CASRASGSGANEQFF. The DNA for the CDR3 is TGTGCCAGCAGAGCTAGCGGATCAGGGGCAAATGAGCAGTTCTTC.

This clonotype was counted at least ten times. This chain connects TRBV5-5 to TRBJ2-2; D is unresolved. The CDR3 runs to 14 residues. Between the trimmed V and J ends, which lost 1 base and 8 bases, there was a span of 12 bases. Germline values: CDR1 SGHKS, CDR2 YYEKEE (reference sequence). The CDR3 reads CASSLNPLRGELFF. In DNA form, the CDR3 reads TGTGCCAGCAGCTTGAACCCCCTAAGGGGGGAGCTGTTTTTT.

This clonotype was picked up a small number of times. This chain connects TRBV6-1 to TRBJ1-2; D is ambiguous. Germline-derived CDR1 and CDR2 are MNHNS and SASEGT. The CDR3 contains 13 residues. V was shortened by 7 bases and J by 4 bases, with 13 bases between the two germline ends. The CDR3 protein is CASTLSWGYGYTF. CDR3 coding DNA: TGTGCCAGCACCCTCTCCTGGGGCTATGGCTACACCTTC.

This clonotype was seen many times. The chain couples TRBV7-9 to TRBJ1-4; no firm D call. CDR1 is SEHNR and CDR2 is FQNEAQ in the germline V gene (reference sequence). V was cut by 6 bases and J by 8 bases, with 16 bases left in between. The CDR3 covers 14 residues. Here the CDR3 reads CASSFSRSGEKLFF. The CDR3 coding sequence is TGTGCCAGCAGTTTTTCTCGATCAGGCGAAAAACTGTTTTTT.

This clonotype was recorded at least ten times. The V and J genes are TRBV12-3 or TRBV12-4 and TRBJ2-3, with TRBD2 matching 7 bases. V gave up 4 bases and J gave up 2 bases; unmatched junction bases: 6. The CDR3 is 15 amino acids. In nucleotides, the CDR3 is TGTGCCAGCAGTTCGAGCGGGGCCATCACAGATACGCAGTATTTT. It codes for CASSSSGAITDTQYF.

Ten or more counts support this clonotype. The chain has TRBV5-1 and TRBJ1-5; D unresolved. The germline gives CDR1 SGHRS, CDR2 YFSETQ. V shed 4 bases and J shed 3 bases, with 8 bases lying between them. This CDR3 contains 13 residues. The CDR3, as DNA: TGCGCCAGCAGCCCGGACGTCAATCAGCCCCAGCATTTT. This codes for CASSPDVNQPQHF. The whole variable domain, remainder taken from reference TRBV5-1 and TRBJ1-5, is KAGVTQTPRYLIKTRGQQVTLSCSPISGHRSVSWYQQTPGQGLQFLFEYFSETQRNKGNFPGRFSGRQFSNSRSEMNVSTLELGDSALYLCASSPDVNQPQHFGDGTRLSIL.

Here the CDR3 reads CASSLTLDSKRDYLTDTQYF. CDR3 nucleotides: TGTGCCAGCAGCTTAACCTTGGACAGTAAGAGGGACTACCTCACAGATACGCAGTATTTT. This rearrangement joins TRBV11-2 to TRBJ2-3; maybe TRBD2 (7 bases). Per germline, CDR1 SGHAT and CDR2 FQNNGV. The CDR3 extends over 20 amino acids. Trimming pared 2 bases from V and 2 bases from J, leaving 26 bases between.

This clonotype was seen at least ten times. The chain recombines TRBV5-6 with TRBJ2-1; 7 bases are shared with TRBD2. J was trimmed by 6 bases and V by 2 bases; bases with no gene match: 5. Germline V gene sequence: CDR1 SGHDT, CDR2 YYEEEE. The CDR3 is 14 amino acids. The CDR3 nucleotides are TGTGCCAGCAGCTTAAGAGGACTAGGCAATGAGCAGTTCTTC. Translating it yields CASSLRGLGNEQFF.

This clonotype occurred many times. The V call is TRBV12-3 or TRBV12-4, the J call TRBJ1-6; possible D gene TRBD1, 6 bases. CDR3 length: 13 residues. V was clipped by 7 bases and J by 10 bases, with 14 bases between them. In nucleotides, the CDR3 is TGTGCCAGCATGATTGGGGGCGACTCACCCCTCCACTTT. Translating it yields CASMIGGDSPLHF.

This chain connects TRBV10-1 to TRBJ2-4; 8 bases line up with TRBD1. The V gene end was trimmed by 10 bases and the J gene end by 4 bases; junction bases not matched to a gene: 9. The germline CDR1 and CDR2 sequences are WNHNN and SYGVQD (reference sequence). This CDR3 contains 14 residues. CDR3 sequence: CATAPGQEKNIQYF. DNA for the CDR3: TGCGCCACCGCCCCGGGACAGGAGAAAAACATTCAGTACTTC.

This clonotype was detected many times. The chain joins TRBV12-3 or TRBV12-4 to TRBJ2-3; D is ambiguous. Trimming removed 5 bases at V and 2 bases at J, with 14 bases between. This CDR3 is built from 15 residues. Written as DNA, the CDR3 is TGTGCCAGCAGTCCGCCGGAGCTCGACACAGATACGCAGTATTTT. Translated: CASSPPELDTDTQYF.

This clonotype was counted at least ten times. V usage is TRBV12-3 or TRBV12-4 and J usage is TRBJ1-5; D is undetermined. The CDR3 covers 13 residues. V shed 4 bases and J shed 6 bases, with 10 bases lying between them. The CDR3 sequence is CASSSGSGQPQHF. Written as DNA, the CDR3 is TGTGCCAGCAGTTCCGGGTCGGGTCAGCCCCAGCATTTT.

V gene TRBV19 combines with J gene TRBJ1-1; D not resolved. Germline V lookup: CDR1 LNHDA, CDR2 SQIVND (reference sequence). Trimming took off 4 bases at V and 8 bases at J, with 14 bases between the two ends. The length of the CDR3 is 13 residues. CDR3 loop: CASSTRDPLEAFF. The CDR3 nucleotides read TGTGCCAGTAGTACCAGAGACCCCCTCGAAGCTTTCTTT.